This note documents a single T cell receptor beta chain sequence. The antigen is undetermined. Per the germline V gene, CDR1 is DFQATT and CDR2 is SNEGSKA (reference sequence). The V gene end was trimmed by 6 bases and the J gene end by 10 bases; junction bases not matched to a gene: 14. The CDR3 covers 13 residues. The data were taken from a study of response to subunit inactivated influenza vaccine. Study-wide results and caveats: The authors proposed limited new T cell recruitment per seasonal influenza vaccination.

MiXCR, run by TCRdb on the RT-PCR reads, gives a single entry per CDR3 protein. Of about 780,000 distinct CDR3 sequences in the sample, roughly 18% were seen once. The origin of this receptor is a man aged 50 to 59 who received an inactivated influenza vaccine. Material: PBMCs from blood, obtained more than 4 days after vaccination. This chain uses TRBV20-1 with TRBJ1-1; 7 bases are shared with TRBD1. The CDR3 sequence is CSAGETGDRLAFF. CDR3 in DNA: TGCAGTGCCGGCGAAACAGGGGACCGCTTAGCTTTCTTT.